The source of this T cell receptor beta chain is a study of T cell responses to AZD1222 COVID-19 vaccine. The repertoire was sequenced with immunoSEQ multiplex PCR; TCRdb's copy has only in-frame clones and lacks some. The table has 200,000 to 250,000 clones, approximately 94% seen once. V trimming: 7 bases; J trimming: 5 bases; junction bases outside the gene matches: 11. From germline, CDR1 is SGHRS and CDR2 YFSETQ. The CDR3 is 16 amino acids. This chain links TRBV5-1 with TRBJ2-5; 13 positions agree with TRBD2. The TCR originated in an adult in good health. This material consisted of peripheral blood, taken on day 0 of MenACWY control vaccination. CDR3 sequence: CASCSGLAGAGETQYF. In nucleotides, the CDR3 is TGCGCCAGCTGCTCCGGACTAGCGGGGGCGGGGGAGACCCAGTACTTC.